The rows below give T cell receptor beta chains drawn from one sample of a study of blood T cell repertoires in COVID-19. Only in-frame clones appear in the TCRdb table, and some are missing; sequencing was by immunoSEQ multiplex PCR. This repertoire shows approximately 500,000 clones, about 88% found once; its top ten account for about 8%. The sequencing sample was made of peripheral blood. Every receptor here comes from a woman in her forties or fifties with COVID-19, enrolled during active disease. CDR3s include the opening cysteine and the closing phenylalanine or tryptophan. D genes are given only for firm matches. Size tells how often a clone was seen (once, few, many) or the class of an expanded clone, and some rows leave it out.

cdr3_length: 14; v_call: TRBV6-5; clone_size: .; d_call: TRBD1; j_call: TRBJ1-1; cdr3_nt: TGTGCCAGCAGTTACTCCACAGGGGACACTGAAGCTTTCTTT; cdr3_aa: CASSYSTGDTEAFF
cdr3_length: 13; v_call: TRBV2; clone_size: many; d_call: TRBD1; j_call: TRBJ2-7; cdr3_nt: TGTGCCAGCAGTCCGGGACAGACATACGAGCAGTACTTC; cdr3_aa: CASSPGQTYEQYF
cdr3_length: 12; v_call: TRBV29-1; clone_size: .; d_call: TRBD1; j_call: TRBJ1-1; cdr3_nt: TGCAGCGCAGGGGGCGCGAACACTGAAGCTTTCTTT; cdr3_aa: CSAGGANTEAFF
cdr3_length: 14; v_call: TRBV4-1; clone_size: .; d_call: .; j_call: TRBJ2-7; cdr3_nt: TGCGCCAGCAGCCAAGGCCAGGGATCCTACGAGCAGTACTTC; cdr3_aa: CASSQGQGSYEQYF
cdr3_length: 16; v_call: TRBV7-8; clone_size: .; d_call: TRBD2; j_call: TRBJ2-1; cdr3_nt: TGTGCCAGCAGCTTTAGCGGGGGGAGCTCCTACAATGAGCAGTTCTTC; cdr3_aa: CASSFSGGSSYNEQFF
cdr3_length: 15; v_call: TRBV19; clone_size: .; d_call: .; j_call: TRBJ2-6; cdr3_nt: TGTGCCAGTAGTATAACTCTACCTGGGGCCAACGTCCTGACTTTC; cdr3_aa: CASSITLPGANVLTF
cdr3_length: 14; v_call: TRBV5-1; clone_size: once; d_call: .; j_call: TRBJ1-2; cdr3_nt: TGCGCCAGCAGCATCGGTGAAATTTCCTACGGCTACACCTTC; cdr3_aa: CASSIGEISYGYTF
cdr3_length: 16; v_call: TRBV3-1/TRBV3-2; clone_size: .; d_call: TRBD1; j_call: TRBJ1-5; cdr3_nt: TGTGCCAGCAGCCAAGGGACAGGGGGAAGCAATCAGCCCCAGCATTTT; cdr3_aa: CASSQGTGGSNQPQHF
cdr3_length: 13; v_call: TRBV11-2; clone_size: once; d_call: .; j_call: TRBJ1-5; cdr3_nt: TGTGCCAGCAGCTCGTCCGGTAATCAGCCCCAGCATTTT; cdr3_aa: CASSSSGNQPQHF
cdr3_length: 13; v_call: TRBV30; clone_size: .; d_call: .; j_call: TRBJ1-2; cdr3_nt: TGTGCCTGGAGCCAAACAGGGATCTATGGCTACACCTTC; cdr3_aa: CAWSQTGIYGYTF
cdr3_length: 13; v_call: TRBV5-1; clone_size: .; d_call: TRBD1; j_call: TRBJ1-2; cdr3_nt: TGCGCCAGCAGCTTGGGAGGGGGCTTTGGCTACACCTTC; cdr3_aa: CASSLGGGFGYTF
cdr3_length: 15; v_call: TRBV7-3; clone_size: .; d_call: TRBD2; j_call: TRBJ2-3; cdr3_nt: TGTGCCAGCAGCTTAATCGGAGGGAGGGAGGATACGCAGTATTTT; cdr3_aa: CASSLIGGREDTQYF
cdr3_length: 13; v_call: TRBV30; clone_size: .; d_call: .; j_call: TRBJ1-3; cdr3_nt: TGTGCCACGGACAGTTCGCTCGGAAACACCATATATTTT; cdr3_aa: CATDSSLGNTIYF
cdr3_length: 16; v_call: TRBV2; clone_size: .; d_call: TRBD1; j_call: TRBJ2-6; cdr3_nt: TGTGCCACCCAGGACAGGGGGTTTTCCGGGGCCAACGTCCTGACTTTC; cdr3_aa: CATQDRGFSGANVLTF
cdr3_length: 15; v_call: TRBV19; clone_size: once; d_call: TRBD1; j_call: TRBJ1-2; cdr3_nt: TGTGCCAGTAGTATGGGACAGGAAGCTAACTATGGCTACACCTTC; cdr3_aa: CASSMGQEANYGYTF
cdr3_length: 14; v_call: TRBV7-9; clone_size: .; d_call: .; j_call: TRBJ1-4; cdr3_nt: TGTGCCAGCAGCTTATCGCAGGGTGACGAAAAACTGTTTTTT; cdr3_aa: CASSLSQGDEKLFF
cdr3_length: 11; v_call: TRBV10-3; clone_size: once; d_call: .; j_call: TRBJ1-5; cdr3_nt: TGTGCCACAGGTTTCAATCAGCCCCAGCATTTT; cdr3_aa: CATGFNQPQHF
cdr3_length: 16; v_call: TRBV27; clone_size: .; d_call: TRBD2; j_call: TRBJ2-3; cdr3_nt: TGTGCCAGCAGTCCCAGGACTAGCGGGTTCACAGATACGCAGTATTTT; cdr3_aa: CASSPRTSGFTDTQYF
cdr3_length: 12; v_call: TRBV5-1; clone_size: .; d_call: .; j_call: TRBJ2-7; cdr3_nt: TGCGCCAGCAGCGGAGACAGCTACGAGCAGTACTTC; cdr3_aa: CASSGDSYEQYF
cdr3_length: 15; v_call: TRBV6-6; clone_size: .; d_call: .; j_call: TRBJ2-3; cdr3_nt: TGTGCCAGCACCCTTAGCGGTACTAGCACAGATACGCAGTATTTT; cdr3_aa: CASTLSGTSTDTQYF
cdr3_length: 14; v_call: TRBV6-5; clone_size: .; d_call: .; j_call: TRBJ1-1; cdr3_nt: TGTGCCAGCAGGAAGTCCGAGGGTGACACTGAAGCTTTCTTT; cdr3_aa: CASRKSEGDTEAFF
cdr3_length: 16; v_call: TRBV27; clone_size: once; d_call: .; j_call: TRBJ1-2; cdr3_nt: TGTGCCAGCAGTTTAACGTGGGGGGATTTGAGCTATGGCTACACCTTC; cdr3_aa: CASSLTWGDLSYGYTF
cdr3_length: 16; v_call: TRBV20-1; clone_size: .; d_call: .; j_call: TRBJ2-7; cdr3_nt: TGCAGTGCTAGTGGCATTGGGCTAACCATATCCTACGAGCAGTACTTC; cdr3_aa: CSASGIGLTISYEQYF
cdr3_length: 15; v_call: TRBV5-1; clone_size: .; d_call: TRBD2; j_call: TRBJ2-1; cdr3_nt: TGCGCCAGCAGCCTAGGACTAGCGGGGGGAAATGAGCAGTTCTTC; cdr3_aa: CASSLGLAGGNEQFF